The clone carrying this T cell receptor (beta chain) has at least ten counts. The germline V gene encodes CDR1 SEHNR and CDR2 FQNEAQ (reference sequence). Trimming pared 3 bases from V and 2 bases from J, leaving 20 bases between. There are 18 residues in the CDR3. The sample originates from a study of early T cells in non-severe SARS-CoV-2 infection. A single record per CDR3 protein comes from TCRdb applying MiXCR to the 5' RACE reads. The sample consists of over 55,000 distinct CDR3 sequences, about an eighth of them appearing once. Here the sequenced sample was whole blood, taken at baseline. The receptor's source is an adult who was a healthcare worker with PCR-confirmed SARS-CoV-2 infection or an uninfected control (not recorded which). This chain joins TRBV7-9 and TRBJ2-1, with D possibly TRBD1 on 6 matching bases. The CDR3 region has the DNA TGTGCCAGCAGCTTTTCCCGACCCTCCGGGACAACCTACAATGAGCAGTTCTTC. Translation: CASSFSRPSGTTYNEQFF.